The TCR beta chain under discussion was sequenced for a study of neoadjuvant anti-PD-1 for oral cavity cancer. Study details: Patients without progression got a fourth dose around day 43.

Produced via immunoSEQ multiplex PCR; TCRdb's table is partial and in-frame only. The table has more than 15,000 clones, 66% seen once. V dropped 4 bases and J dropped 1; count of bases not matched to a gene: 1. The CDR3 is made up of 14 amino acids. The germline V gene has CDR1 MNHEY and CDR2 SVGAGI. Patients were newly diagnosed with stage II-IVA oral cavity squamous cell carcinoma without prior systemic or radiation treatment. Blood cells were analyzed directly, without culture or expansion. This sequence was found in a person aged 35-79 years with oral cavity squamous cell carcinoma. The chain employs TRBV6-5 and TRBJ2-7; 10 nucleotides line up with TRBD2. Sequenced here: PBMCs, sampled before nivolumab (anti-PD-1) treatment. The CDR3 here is CASSSLAGSYEQYF. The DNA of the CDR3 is TGTGCCAGCAGTTCACTAGCGGGATCCTACGAGCAGTACTTC.